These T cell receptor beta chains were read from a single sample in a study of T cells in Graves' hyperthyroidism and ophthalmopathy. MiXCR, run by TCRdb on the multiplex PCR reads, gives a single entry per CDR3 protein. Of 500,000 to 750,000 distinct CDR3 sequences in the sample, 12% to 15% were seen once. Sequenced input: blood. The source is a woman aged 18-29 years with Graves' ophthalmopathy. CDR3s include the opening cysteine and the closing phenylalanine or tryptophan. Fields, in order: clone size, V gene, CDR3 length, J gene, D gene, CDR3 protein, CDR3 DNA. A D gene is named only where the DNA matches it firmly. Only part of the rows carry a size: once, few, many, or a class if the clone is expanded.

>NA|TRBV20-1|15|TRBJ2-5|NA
CSAHGDIDPQETQYF
TGCAGTGCCCACGGTGACATTGATCCCCAAGAGACCCAGTACTTC
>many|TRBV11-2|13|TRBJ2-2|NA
CASSPGYTGELFF
TGTGCCAGCAGCCCAGGGTACACCGGGGAGCTGTTTTTT
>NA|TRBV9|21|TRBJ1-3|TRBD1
CASSALNGRTGAHLSGNTTYF
TGTGCCAGCAGCGCCCTTAACGGCAGGACAGGTGCCCATCTCTCTGGAAACACCACATATTTT
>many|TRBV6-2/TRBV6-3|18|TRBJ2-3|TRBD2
CASSYSNGLAGFNDTQYF
TGTGCCAGCAGTTACTCCAACGGACTAGCGGGATTCAATGATACGCAGTATTTT
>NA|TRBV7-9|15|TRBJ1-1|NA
CASSSPRGGSTEAFF
TGTGCCAGCAGCTCCCCCCGGGGGGGGAGTACTGAAGCTTTCTTT
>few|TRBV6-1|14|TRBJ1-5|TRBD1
CASSGQGVSQPQHF
TGTGCCAGCAGTGGACAGGGAGTAAGTCAGCCCCAGCATTTT
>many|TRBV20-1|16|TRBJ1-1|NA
CSAREDSHLGRSEAFF
TGCAGTGCTAGAGAGGACAGCCATTTAGGTCGGTCTGAAGCTTTCTTT
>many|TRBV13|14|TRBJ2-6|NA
CATRDYSGANVLTF
TGTGCCACCAGAGACTACTCTGGGGCCAACGTCCTGACTTTC
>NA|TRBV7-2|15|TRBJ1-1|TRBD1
CASSAPRGRPTEAFF
TGTGCCAGCAGCGCACCCAGGGGGCGGCCCACTGAAGCTTTCTTT
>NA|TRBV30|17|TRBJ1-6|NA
CACPGGPGGLHNSPLHF
TGTGCCTGCCCCGGGGGTCCGGGGGGCCTACATAATTCACCCCTCCACTTT
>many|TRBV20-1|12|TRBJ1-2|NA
CSAAGATYGYTF
TGCAGTGCGGCGGGGGCTACCTATGGCTACACCTTC
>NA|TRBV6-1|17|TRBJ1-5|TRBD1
CASSVVPTGAFNQPQHF
TGTGCCAGCAGTGTTGTACCGACAGGGGCATTCAATCAGCCCCAGCATTTT
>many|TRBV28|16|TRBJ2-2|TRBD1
CASSLWGQGASGELFF
TGTGCCAGCAGTTTATGGGGGCAGGGGGCGTCCGGGGAGCTGTTTTTT
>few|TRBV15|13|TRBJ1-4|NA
CATSRDRGEKLFF
TGTGCCACCAGCAGAGATCGTGGGGAAAAACTGTTTTTT
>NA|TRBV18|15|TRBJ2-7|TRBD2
CASSPPVGGKSEQYF
TGTGCCAGCTCACCACCCGTGGGAGGGAAAAGCGAGCAGTACTTC
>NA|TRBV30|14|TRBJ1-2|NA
CAWSVQAGNYGYTF
TGTGCCTGGAGTGTACAGGCAGGGAACTATGGCTACACCTTC
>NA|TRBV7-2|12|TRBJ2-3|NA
CASSPNKDTQYF
TGTGCCAGCAGCCCTAATAAAGATACGCAGTATTTT
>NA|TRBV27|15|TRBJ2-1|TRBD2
CASSFSSGRGNEQFF
TGTGCCAGCAGTTTTTCCAGCGGGAGAGGTAATGAGCAGTTCTTC
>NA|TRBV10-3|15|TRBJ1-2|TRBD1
CAISETYRGTYGYTF
TGTGCCATCAGTGAGACCTACAGGGGGACCTATGGCTACACCTTC
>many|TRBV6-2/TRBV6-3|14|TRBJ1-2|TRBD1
CASSYRQGFDGYTF
TGTGCCAGCAGTTACCGACAGGGGTTTGATGGCTACACCTTC
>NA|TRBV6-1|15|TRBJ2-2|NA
CASSEDPAGTGELFF
TGTGCCAGCAGTGAAGACCCAGCGGGCACCGGGGAGCTGTTTTTT
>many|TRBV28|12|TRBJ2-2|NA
CASSGLGGELFF
TGTGCCAGCAGCGGTCTGGGCGGGGAGCTGTTTTTT
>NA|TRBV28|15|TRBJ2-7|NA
CASSSSGQGSYEQYF
NA
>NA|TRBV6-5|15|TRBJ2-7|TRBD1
CASSYIGTGLAEQYF
TGTGCCAGCAGTTACATCGGGACAGGCCTCGCCGAGCAGTACTTC
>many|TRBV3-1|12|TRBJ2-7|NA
CASSHQGYEQYF
TGTGCCAGCAGCCACCAGGGGTACGAGCAGTACTTC
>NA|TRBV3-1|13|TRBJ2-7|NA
CASSPTVTHEQYF
TGTGCCAGCAGCCCTACAGTAACCCACGAGCAGTACTTC
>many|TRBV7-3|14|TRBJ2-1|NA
CASSLSPSRGEQFF
TGTGCCAGCAGCTTAAGCCCGTCGAGGGGTGAGCAGTTCTTC
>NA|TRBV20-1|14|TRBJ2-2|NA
CSALDPSNTGELFF
TGCAGTGCTCTAGACCCATCGAACACCGGGGAGCTGTTTTTT
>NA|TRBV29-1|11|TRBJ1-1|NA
CSVRRGTEAFF
TGCAGCGTTAGAAGAGGGACTGAAGCTTTCTTT
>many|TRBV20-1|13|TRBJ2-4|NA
CSAREGVLNIQYF
TGCAGTGCTAGAGAAGGGGTTCTGAACATTCAGTACTTC
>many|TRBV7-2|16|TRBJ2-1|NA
CASSLALGGRYNEQFF
TGTGCCAGCAGCTTAGCGCTTGGCGGAAGGTACAATGAGCAGTTCTTC
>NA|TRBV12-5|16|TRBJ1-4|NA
CASGLGFGLKGEKLFF
TGTGCTAGTGGTTTGGGATTTGGACTAAAGGGTGAAAAACTGTTTTTT
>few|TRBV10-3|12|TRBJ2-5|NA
CAISEIGEAQYF
TGTGCCATCAGTGAAATAGGAGAGGCCCAGTACTTC
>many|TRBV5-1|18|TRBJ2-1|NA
CASSLDSTSYGEHNEQFF
TGCGCCAGCAGCTTGGATTCGACTAGTTACGGAGAGCACAATGAGCAGTTCTTC
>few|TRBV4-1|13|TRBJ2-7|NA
CASSQDPVNEQYF
TGCGCCAGCAGCCAAGATCCTGTCAACGAGCAGTACTTC
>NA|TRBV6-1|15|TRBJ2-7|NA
CASSAGQGPGDEQYF
TGTGCCAGCAGCGCGGGCCAGGGACCTGGCGACGAGCAGTACTTC
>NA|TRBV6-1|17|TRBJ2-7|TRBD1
CASSEMFWTGGNYEQYF
TGTGCCAGCAGTGAGATGTTTTGGACAGGGGGCAACTACGAGCAGTACTTC
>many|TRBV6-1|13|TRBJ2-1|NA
CASSTLSYNEQFF
TGTGCCAGCAGTACGTTATCCTACAATGAGCAGTTCTTC
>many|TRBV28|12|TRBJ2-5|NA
CASSPVGETQYF
TGTGCCAGTTCGCCAGTCGGAGAGACCCAGTACTTC
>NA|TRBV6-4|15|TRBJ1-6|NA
CASSASTGSGSPLHF
TGTGCCAGCAGTGCGTCCACAGGGTCTGGTTCACCCCTCCACTTT
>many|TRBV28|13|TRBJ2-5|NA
CASSFDSQETQYF
TGTGCCAGCAGTTTTGACAGCCAAGAGACCCAGTACTTC
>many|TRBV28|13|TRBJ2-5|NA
CASSLPPRETQYF
TGTGCCAGCAGTTTGCCCCCTCGGGAGACCCAGTACTTC
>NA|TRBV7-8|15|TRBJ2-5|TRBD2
CASSLRGEGSETQYF
TGTGCCAGCAGCTTAAGAGGGGAGGGATCGGAGACCCAGTACTTC